The 6 T cell receptor beta chains below were found in one sample sequenced in a study of neurological immune-mediated disorders (dated by TCRdb to between 2018 and 2021). Library prep was done by 5' RACE. Instrument used: Illumina HiSeq 2500. TCRdb applied fastp at Q25 and MiXCR to the public reads, then kept only in-frame beta chains. Duplicate CDR3 protein sequences are folded into a single record with the most common DNA and genes. The sample table holds 40,000 to 55,000 distinct CDR3 sequences, of which around 5.3% were seen once. Together, the top ten hold over 1.2% of the sample. The sequencing sample was made of CD4+ T cells from blood. These receptors all stem from a woman younger than 35 with multiple sclerosis.

This clonotype was picked up many times. The DNA for the CDR3 is TGTGCCATCCTAGCGTCGAACACCGGGGAGCTGTTTTTT. Its translation: CAILASNTGELFF. The V and J genes are TRBV28 and TRBJ2-2; D is possibly TRBD2 (6 bases). Germline V gene data show CDR1 as MDHEN and CDR2 as SYDVKM. This CDR3 comprises 13 residues. V lost 10 bases, J lost 0 bases, and 9 bases lay in between.

In this sample, this clonotype turned up many times. The chain joins TRBV11-3 to TRBJ2-1; either TRBD1 or TRBD2 may supply D (5 bases each). This CDR3 spans 18 amino acids. Germline loops: CDR1 SGHNT, CDR2 YENEEA. Trimming removed 5 bases from V and 1 base from J, with 21 bases in between. CDR3 DNA sequence: TGTGCCAGCAGCACTCCCTTGAGGCTGGGGGTGTCCTACAATGAGCAGTTCTTC. It is translated as CASSTPLRLGVSYNEQFF.

This clonotype has at least ten counts. The J gene is TRBJ2-7, the V gene TRBV5-6; 10 bases are a match to TRBD1. Germline assignment: CDR1 SGHDT and CDR2 YYEEEE. V lost 2 bases to trimming and J lost 6 bases; unmatched junction nucleotides: 5. This CDR3 has 14 amino acids. The CDR3 coding sequence is TGTGCCAGCAGCTTCTCCGGGACAGGGGTCGAGCAGTACGTC. Amino acid sequence: CASSFSGTGVEQYV.

There are many counts of this clonotype. The chain links TRBV6-5 to TRBJ1-1; 9 nucleotides align to TRBD1. Germline V gene sequence: CDR1 MNHEY, CDR2 SVGAGI. V gave up 6 bases and J gave up 0 bases; unmatched junction bases: 5. The CDR3 length is 15 residues. CDR3 in DNA: TGTGCCAGCAGAAGACAGGGGGTTTTGAACACTGAAGCTTTCTTT. Amino acids: CASRRQGVLNTEAFF.

This clonotype appeared many times. This chain's CDR3 is CASSFQGGRGGTEAFF. As DNA, the CDR3 is TGTGCCAGCAGTTTTCAGGGGGGCAGAGGGGGCACTGAAGCTTTCTTT. The chain combines TRBV12-3 or TRBV12-4 with TRBJ1-1; 7 bases are a match to TRBD1. The CDR3 has 16 residues. Trimming took 3 bases from V and 4 from J; bases not matched to a gene: 11.

The genes are TRBV3-1 and TRBJ2-5, with 7 nucleotides matching TRBD2. Per the germline V gene, CDR1 is LGHDT and CDR2 is YNNKEL (reference sequence). The J segment lost 2 bases and the V segment lost 4 bases, leaving 4 bases of the junction unmatched. This CDR3 contains 14 residues. The CDR3 nucleotides read TGTGCCAGCAGCCGATCTAGCGGACAAGAGACCCAGTACTTC. This sequence encodes CASSRSSGQETQYF.